Listed here are 5 T cell receptor beta chains from one sample, sequenced in a study of lymphopenia after photon versus proton radiotherapy. Assay: immunoSEQ multiplex PCR; the TCRdb copy retains only in-frame clones and omits some. The sample includes 20,000 to 25,000 clones, about nine tenths of them seen just once. The source was peripheral blood, collected from a patient treated with proton-based radiotherapy. These TCRs come from a woman in her 70s with pancreatic cancer. Some clones in this sample may be carry-over from other donors' samples.

The J gene is TRBJ2-1, the V gene TRBV5-1; D is uncertain. In germline, CDR1 is SGHRS, CDR2 YFSETQ. The CDR3 spans 15 residues. The V end was cut by 5 bases, the J end by 5 bases, with 17 bases between. The CDR3 nucleotides are TGCGCCAGCAGATTCGGCTCCCTAAAACACAATGAGCAGTTCTTC. This translates into CASRFGSLKHNEQFF. Variable domain in full (rest from reference TRBV5-1 and TRBJ2-1): KAGVTQTPRYLIKTRGQQVTLSCSPISGHRSVSWYQQTPGQGLQFLFEYFSETQRNKGNFPGRFSGRQFSNSRSEMNVSTLELGDSALYLCASRFGSLKHNEQFFGPGTRLTVL.

This chain links TRBV19 with TRBJ2-2, with 11 bases matching TRBD2. In germline, CDR1 is LNHDA, CDR2 SQIVND (reference sequence). The CDR3 spans 17 residues. The trim removed 1 base at V and 6 bases at J, leaving 7 bases unmatched. CDR3 region: CASSIGLLAGAAGELFF. In DNA, the CDR3 is TGTGCCAGTAGTATAGGGTTACTAGCGGGAGCAGCCGGGGAGCTGTTTTTT.

The rearrangement joins TRBV19 to TRBJ2-2; TRBD2 matches 7 bases. Germline V gene data show CDR1 as LNHDA and CDR2 as SQIVND (reference sequence). Trimming removed 3 bases from V and 4 bases from J; junction bases left unmatched: 5. The CDR3 runs to 15 residues. The CDR3 loop reads CASSIAGRGTGELFF. CDR3 nucleotide sequence: TGTGCCAGTAGTATCGCAGGGAGGGGCACCGGGGAGCTGTTTTTT.

V gene TRBV5-5 combines with J gene TRBJ2-3; weak D call: TRBD1 (6 bases). CDR1 and CDR2 from the germline V gene are SGHKS and YYEKEE (reference sequence). The CDR3 extends over 14 amino acids. V lost 5 bases, J lost 3 bases, and 13 bases lay in between. The DNA for the CDR3 is TGTGCCAGCAGGAAAACAGGGTTGACAGATACGCAGTATTTT. It codes for CASRKTGLTDTQYF.

The V call is TRBV11-2, the J call TRBJ2-5; 7 bases are shared with TRBD1. The CDR3 has 16 amino acids. The V segment lost 5 bases and the J segment 0 bases; nucleotides outside the gene matches: 9. CDR1 and CDR2 from the germline V gene are SGHAT and FQNNGV. The CDR3 is CASSPRTGPNQETQYF. The CDR3 DNA is TGTGCCAGCAGCCCACGGACAGGACCGAACCAAGAGACCCAGTACTTC.